Listed here are 8 T cell receptor beta chains from one sample, sequenced in a study of shared clonotypes between healthy human individuals. TCRdb's table, derived via immunoSEQ multiplex PCR, lists solely in-frame clones and lacks some. The profile covers some 580,000 clones, with nearly 98% appearing a single time and more than 0.3% taken by the ten largest. Positive CCR7 selection of CD45RO-negative cells yielded the naive CD8 cells, and terminally differentiated effector memory CD45RA+ cells were excluded. Sequencing input: naive CD8+ T cells sorted from blood. These receptors originate from a man aged 25-40 years in good health.

This rearrangement joins TRBV7-9 to TRBJ2-3; 10 bases agree with TRBD2. The CDR3 spans 15 residues. Germline trimming cut 4 bases from V and 8 bases from J; bases unmatched to any gene: 9. Germline V gene sequence: CDR1 SEHNR, CDR2 FQNEAQ (reference sequence). The chain's CDR3 is CASSSALAGVTTQYF. Here the CDR3 DNA reads TGTGCCAGCAGCTCGGCTCTAGCGGGAGTAACTACGCAGTATTTT.

This clone was found once. The CDR3 here is CATFFGPKGYTF. In nucleotides, the CDR3 is TGTGCCACCTTCTTTGGCCCGAAGGGCTACACCTTC. This chain joins TRBV11-2 and TRBJ1-2; no definite D call. The CDR3 extends over 12 amino acids. V lost 10 bases to trimming and J lost 8 bases, with 17 bases between them. Looked up from germline, CDR1 is SGHAT and CDR2 is FQNNGV.

Points on this clone: One end of the junction is discordant with germline, which a read error may explain. The chain couples TRBV7-6 to TRBJ1-1; tentative D call: TRBD1 (6 bases). This CDR3 has 14 amino acids. The germline V gene encodes CDR1 SGHVS and CDR2 FNYEAQ. The CDR3 nucleotides are TGTGCCAGCAGCTTAGTGGCAGGGGACACCGAAGCTTTCTTT. Protein product: CASSLVAGDTEAFF.

In this sample, this clone turned up once. The rearrangement joins TRBV4-1 to TRBJ2-1, with TRBD2 matching over 11 bases. The CDR3 has 16 residues. V lost 0 bases to trimming and J lost 6 bases; unmatched junction nucleotides: 4. Germline CDR1 reads MGHRA; CDR2 reads YSYEKL. The CDR3 sequence is CASSQELAGVFNEQFF. DNA for the CDR3: TGCGCCAGCAGCCAAGAACTAGCGGGAGTATTCAATGAGCAGTTCTTC.

J is TRBJ2-5 and V is TRBV7-7, with 7 positions matching TRBD2. This CDR3 has 16 amino acids. Trimming took 2 bases from V and 2 from J; bases not matched to a gene: 8. Germline loops: CDR1 SSHAT, CDR2 FNYEAQ (reference sequence). This chain's CDR3 is CASSLRLAEAQETQYF. CDR3 nucleotides: TGTGCCAGCAGCTTAAGGCTAGCGGAGGCGCAAGAGACCCAGTACTTC.

V is TRBV5-1 and J is TRBJ2-7, with D unclear. The CDR3 runs 15 residues. The ends were cut back, 0 bases at V and 1 base at J, with 11 bases in the middle. CDR1 is SGHRS and CDR2 is YFSETQ in the germline V gene. The chain's CDR3 is CASSLGWGGSYEQYF. The CDR3 DNA reads as TGCGCCAGCAGCTTGGGGTGGGGTGGGTCCTACGAGCAGTACTTC.

The chain recombines TRBV7-3 with TRBJ1-1; D ambiguous. CDR1 and CDR2 from the germline V gene are SGHTA and FQGTGA. The V gene lost 1 base and the J gene lost 6 bases, with 12 bases spanning the gap. The CDR3 totals 14 residues. CDR3 loop: CASSLKRLTAEAFF. The CDR3 bases are TGTGCCAGCAGCTTAAAGCGATTGACGGCTGAAGCTTTCTTT. Drawing the rest from reference TRBV7-3 and TRBJ1-1, the complete variable domain is GAGVSQTPSNKVTEKGKYVELRCDPISGHTALYWYRQSLGQGPEFLIYFQGTGAADDSGLPNDRFFAVRPEGSVSTLKIQRTERGDSAVYLCASSLKRLTAEAFFGQGTRLTVV.

CDR3 coding DNA: TGTGCCAGCAGCTTAGGCCTAGCGAACTCCTACGAGCAGTACTTC. This gives the protein CASSLGLANSYEQYF. The chain has TRBV7-6 and TRBJ2-7; a possible D gene is TRBD2 (6 bases). The germline V and J ends were trimmed by 1 base and 0 bases, with 10 bases remaining between them. The CDR3 sequence is 15 residues long. The V gene's germline CDR1 is SGHVS and CDR2 FNYEAQ.